The clone carrying this T cell receptor (beta chain) has ten or more counts. Amplification of TCR beta CDR3 regions used RNA transcripts. First-round RT-PCR with HTBI primers preceded a second-round multiplex PCR. Each CDR3 protein is one row after TCRdb ran MiXCR on the multiplex PCR reads. The sample includes a few hundred thousand distinct CDR3 sequences, roughly 21% of them seen just once. CDR1 is GTSNPN and CDR2 is SVGIG in the germline V gene (reference sequence). This CDR3 is built from 14 residues. V was cut by 0 bases and J by 4 bases, with 12 bases left in between. This record belongs to a study of Graves' ophthalmopathy and Graves' hyperthyroidism.

Source material: peripheral blood. The clonotype was recovered from a woman between 18 and 29 years old with stable Graves' hyperthyroidism. The chain employs TRBV30 and TRBJ1-2, with D hard to call. The CDR3 nucleotides are TGTGCCTGGAGTGTTAATCTTAGGTCCTATGGCTACACCTTC. Encoded protein: CAWSVNLRSYGYTF. The full variable domain, in which reference TRBV30 and TRBJ1-2 provide the parts outside the CDR3, is SQTIHQWPATLVQPVGSPLSLECTVEGTSNPNLYWYRQAAGRGLQLLFYSVGIGQISSEVPQNLSASRPQDRQFILSSKKLLLSDSGFYLCAWSVNLRSYGYTFGSGTRLTVV.